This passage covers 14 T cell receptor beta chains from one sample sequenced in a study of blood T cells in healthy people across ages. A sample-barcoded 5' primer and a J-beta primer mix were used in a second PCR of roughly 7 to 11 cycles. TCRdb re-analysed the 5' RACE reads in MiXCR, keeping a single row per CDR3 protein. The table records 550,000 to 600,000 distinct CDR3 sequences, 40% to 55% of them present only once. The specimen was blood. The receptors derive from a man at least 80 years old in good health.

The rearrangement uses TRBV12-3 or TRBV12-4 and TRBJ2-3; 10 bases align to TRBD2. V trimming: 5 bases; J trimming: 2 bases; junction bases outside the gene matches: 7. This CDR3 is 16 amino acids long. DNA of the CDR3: TGTGCCAGCAGTCTCTATAGCGGGGGGCTCACAGATACGCAGTATTTT. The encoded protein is CASSLYSGGLTDTQYF.

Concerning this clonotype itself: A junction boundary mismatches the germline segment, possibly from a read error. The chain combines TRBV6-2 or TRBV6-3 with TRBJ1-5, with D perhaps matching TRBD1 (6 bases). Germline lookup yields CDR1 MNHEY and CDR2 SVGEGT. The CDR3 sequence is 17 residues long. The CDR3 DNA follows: TGTGTCAGCAGTACGGAACCCAGGGGTTTTGGCAATCAGCCCCAGCATTTT. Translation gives CVSSTEPRGFGNQPQHF.

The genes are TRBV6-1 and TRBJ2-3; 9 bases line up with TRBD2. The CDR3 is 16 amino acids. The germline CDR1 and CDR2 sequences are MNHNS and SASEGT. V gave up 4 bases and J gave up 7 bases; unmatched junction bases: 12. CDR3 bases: TGTGCCAGCAGTGGCAATAGCGGGAGTGGGGGGTATACGCAGTATTTT. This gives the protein CASSGNSGSGGYTQYF.

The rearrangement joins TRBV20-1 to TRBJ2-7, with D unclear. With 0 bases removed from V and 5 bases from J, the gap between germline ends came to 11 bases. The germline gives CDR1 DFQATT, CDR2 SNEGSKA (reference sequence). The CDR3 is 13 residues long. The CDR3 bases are TGCAGTGCTAGAGATCCACCCCTCGACGAGCAGTACTTC. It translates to CSARDPPLDEQYF.

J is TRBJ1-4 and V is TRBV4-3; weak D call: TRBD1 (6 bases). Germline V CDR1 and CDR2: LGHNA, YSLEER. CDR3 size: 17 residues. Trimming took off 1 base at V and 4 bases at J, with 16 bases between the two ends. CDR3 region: CASSQAPPGEGNEKLFF. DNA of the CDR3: TGCGCCAGCAGCCAAGCTCCCCCAGGGGAGGGTAATGAAAAACTGTTTTTT.

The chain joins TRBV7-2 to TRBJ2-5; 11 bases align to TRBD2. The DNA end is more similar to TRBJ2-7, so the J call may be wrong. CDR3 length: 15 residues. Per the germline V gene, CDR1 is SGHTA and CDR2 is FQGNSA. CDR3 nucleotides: TGTGCCAGCAGCTTAGAGGGGACTAGCGGCTACGAGCAGTACTTC. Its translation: CASSLEGTSGYEQYF.

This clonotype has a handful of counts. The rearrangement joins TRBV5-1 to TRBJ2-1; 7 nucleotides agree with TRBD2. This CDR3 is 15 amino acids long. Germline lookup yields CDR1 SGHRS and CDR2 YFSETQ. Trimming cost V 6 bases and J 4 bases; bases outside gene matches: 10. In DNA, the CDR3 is TGCGCCAGCACCGTCGCGGGGGAACCATACAATGAGCAGTTCTTC. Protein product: CASTVAGEPYNEQFF.

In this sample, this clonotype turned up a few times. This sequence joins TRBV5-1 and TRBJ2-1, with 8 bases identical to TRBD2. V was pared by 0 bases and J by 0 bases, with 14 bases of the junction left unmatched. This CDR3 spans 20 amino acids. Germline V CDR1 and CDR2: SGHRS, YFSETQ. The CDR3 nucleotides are TGCGCCAGCAGCTTGGCCGGTGGCGGGAGGACCCGAAGCTCCTACAATGAGCAGTTCTTC. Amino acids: CASSLAGGGRTRSSYNEQFF.

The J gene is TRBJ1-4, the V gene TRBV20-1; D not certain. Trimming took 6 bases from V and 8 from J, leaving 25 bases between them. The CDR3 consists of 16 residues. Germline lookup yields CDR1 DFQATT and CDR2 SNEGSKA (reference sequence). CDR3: CSAPTRASPRGEKLFF. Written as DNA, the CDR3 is TGCAGTGCCCCCACGCGGGCATCCCCCCGAGGGGAAAAACTGTTTTTT.

Here the CDR3 DNA reads TGTGCCAGCAGTTCAGGCGGGACGTCCTATGGCTACACCTTC. Amino acids: CASSSGGTSYGYTF. This chain connects TRBV28 to TRBJ1-2; D may be TRBD1 (5 bases). V gave up 4 bases and J gave up 4 bases, with 13 bases separating them. Germline V gene lookup returns CDR1 MDHEN and CDR2 SYDVKM. This CDR3 is built from 14 residues.

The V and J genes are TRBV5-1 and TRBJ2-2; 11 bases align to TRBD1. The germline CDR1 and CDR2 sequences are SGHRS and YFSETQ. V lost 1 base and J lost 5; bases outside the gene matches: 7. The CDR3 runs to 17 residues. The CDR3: CASSLFLGQGATGELFF. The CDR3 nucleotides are TGCGCCAGCAGCTTGTTTCTCGGACAGGGGGCGACCGGGGAGCTGTTTTTT.

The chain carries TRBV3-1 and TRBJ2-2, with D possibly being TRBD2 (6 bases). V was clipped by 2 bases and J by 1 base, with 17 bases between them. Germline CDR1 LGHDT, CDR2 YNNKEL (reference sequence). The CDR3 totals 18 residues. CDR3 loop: CASSQRLLTGLNTGELFF. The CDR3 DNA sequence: TGTGCCAGCAGCCAAAGGTTGCTGACGGGACTGAACACCGGGGAGCTGTTTTTT.

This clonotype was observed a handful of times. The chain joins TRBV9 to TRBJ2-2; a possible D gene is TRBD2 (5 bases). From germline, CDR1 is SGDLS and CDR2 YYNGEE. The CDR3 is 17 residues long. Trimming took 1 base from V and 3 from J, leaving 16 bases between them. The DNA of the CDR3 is TGTGCCAGCAGCGTATATTATGGGAGTTCGGACACCGGGGAGCTGTTTTTT. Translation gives CASSVYYGSSDTGELFF.

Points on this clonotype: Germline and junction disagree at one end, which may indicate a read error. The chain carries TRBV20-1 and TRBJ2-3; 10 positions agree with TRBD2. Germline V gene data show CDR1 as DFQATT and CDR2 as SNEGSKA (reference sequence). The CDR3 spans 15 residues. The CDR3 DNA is TGCAGTACTAGTTCACTAGCGGGGCGCACAGATACGCAGTATTTT. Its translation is CSTSSLAGRTDTQYF.